This T cell receptor (beta chain) appears in the sequencing data of a study of beta chain features in type 1 diabetes. General observations from the study: VDJ junctions in type 1 diabetes patients carried more deletions and fewer insertions.

This clone has more than one count but fewer than ten. The antigen remains undetermined. The authors reverse transcribed all of the isolated RNA, so sequencing captured expressed TCRB transcripts. The data were produced by immunoSEQ multiplex PCR, yet TCRdb's version contains in-frame clones alone and is incomplete. The sample lists about 900,000 clones, roughly a sixth occurring once. CD45RO/CCR7/CD25/CD127/CD95/CD27 staining was used to isolate CD4+ naive, central memory, regulatory and stem cell-like memory cells by sorting. Each population that was sorted was more than 98% pure. The sample comprised naive CD4+ T cells from blood. This TCR came from a woman aged 18-29 years in good health.

Here the CDR3 reads CASSQGGDTQYF. The CDR3 DNA reads as TGTGCCAGCAGTCAGGGGGGGGATACGCAGTATTTT. The chain recombines TRBV28 with TRBJ2-3, with D perhaps assigned TRBD1 or TRBD2 (7 bases each). CDR3 length: 12 residues. The germline V gene has CDR1 MDHEN and CDR2 SYDVKM. Trimming shortened V by 5 bases and J by 6 bases, and 9 bases separated the two germline ends.